This entry lists 30 T cell receptor beta chains sequenced from one sample in a study of T cells in narcolepsy. The repertoire was sequenced with immunoSEQ multiplex PCR; TCRdb's copy has only in-frame clones and lacks some. The repertoire includes tens of thousands of clones, less than 85% of them detected once, and roughly 6.6% sits in the top ten. Sequencing used memory (CD45RA-) CD4+ T cells from blood. Receptors originate from a human donor in good health.

The V gene is TRBV25-1, the J gene TRBJ1-1; tentatively, D is TRBD1 (6 bases). Germline V lookup: CDR1 MGHDK, CDR2 SYGVNS. The CDR3 is 15 amino acids. Trimming cost V 4 bases and J 10 bases, with 22 bases left between them. In DNA form, the CDR3 reads TGTGCCAGCAGTGCCGCAGGGGCGAGAGGTGGTGTAGCTTTCTTT. Its translation: CASSAAGARGGVAFF.

This clone is classed as medium-sized (0.01 to 0.1%). The rearrangement uses TRBV7-9 and TRBJ1-1; TRBD1 matches 10 bases. Trimming took 10 bases from V and 4 from J; bases not matched to a gene: 6. The CDR3 covers 13 residues. Germline V gives CDR1 SEHNR, CDR2 FQNEAQ (reference sequence). CDR3 loop: CATGDRGGTEAFF. In DNA form, the CDR3 reads TGTGCCACCGGGGACAGGGGAGGCACTGAAGCTTTCTTT.

This sequence joins TRBV18 and TRBJ2-3; TRBD2 aligns across 9 bases. The V and J ends lost 5 bases and 1 base, in that order; junction bases with no gene match: 7. Germline CDR1 KGHSH, CDR2 LQKENI. The CDR3 spans 16 residues. The CDR3 DNA follows: TGTGCCAGCTCAGGGTCTAGCGGGACTCGCACAGATACGCAGTATTTT. Translated, it gives CASSGSSGTRTDTQYF.

This chain joins TRBV28 and TRBJ1-1; D might be TRBD1 (5 bases). The CDR3 has 16 amino acids. Germline V gene data show CDR1 as MDHEN and CDR2 as SYDVKM. V shed 7 bases and J shed 0 bases, with 18 bases lying between them. The CDR3 spells CASTPSGTELNTEAFF. In DNA form, the CDR3 reads TGTGCCAGCACCCCGAGCGGGACGGAGTTGAACACTGAAGCTTTCTTT.

The table lists this clone with a few counts. The chain recombines TRBV19 with TRBJ1-2; TRBD1 matches 7 bases. The V segment lost 8 bases and the J segment 4 bases; nucleotides outside the gene matches: 7. The CDR3 runs to 13 residues. CDR1 and CDR2 (germline): LNHDA, SQIVND (reference sequence). CDR3 in DNA: TGTGCCAGTGGGGACCGGGACAGCTATGGCTACACCTTC. Translation gives CASGDRDSYGYTF.

This chain links TRBV28 with TRBJ1-2; D is unclear. This CDR3 contains 12 residues. The germline CDR1 and CDR2 sequences are MDHEN and SYDVKM. Trimming cost V 3 bases and J 1 base, with 3 bases left between them. CDR3 sequence (DNA): TGTGCCAGCAGTTTGAATAACTATGGCTACACCTTC. It specifies CASSLNNYGYTF.

V is TRBV5-1 and J is TRBJ2-5, with D uncertain. This CDR3 is 15 amino acids long. Germline CDR1 and CDR2: SGHRS and YFSETQ. Trimming took off 2 bases at V and 1 base at J, with 12 bases between the two ends. The CDR3 reads CASSLSQTTQETQYF. As DNA, the CDR3 is TGCGCCAGCAGCTTATCCCAGACAACCCAAGAGACCCAGTACTTC.

V is TRBV5-4 and J is TRBJ1-1; D not resolved. Germline CDR1 and CDR2: SGHNT and YYREEE (reference sequence). The CDR3 covers 11 residues. V dropped 2 bases and J dropped 3 bases, with 2 bases sitting between them. The CDR3 DNA follows: TGTGCCAGCAGCTTAGACACTGAAGCTTTCTTT. Protein: CASSLDTEAFF. The full variable domain, in which reference TRBV5-4 and TRBJ1-1 provide the parts outside the CDR3, is ETGVTQSPTHLIKTRGQQVTLRCSSQSGHNTVSWYQQALGQGPQFIFQYYREEENGRGNFPPRFSGLQFPNYSSELNVNALELDDSALYLCASSLDTEAFFGQGTRLTVV.

The rearrangement joins TRBV5-1 to TRBJ2-3; 7 bases are a match to TRBD2. The germline V gene encodes CDR1 SGHRS and CDR2 YFSETQ. The V gene end was trimmed by 5 bases and the J gene end by 2 bases; junction bases not matched to a gene: 5. The length of the CDR3 is 14 residues. Here the CDR3 reads CASRSGGITDTQYF. CDR3 coding DNA: TGCGCCAGCAGATCGGGGGGAATCACAGATACGCAGTATTTT.

This chain joins TRBV7-2 and TRBJ2-4; 7 nucleotides align to TRBD2. Trimming removed 1 base from V and 8 bases from J; junction bases left unmatched: 2. The CDR3 is 13 residues long. CDR1 SGHTA and CDR2 FQGNSA come from the germline V gene. The CDR3 loop is CASSLGGRDIQYF. CDR3 coding DNA: TGTGCCAGCAGCTTAGGGGGGAGGGACATTCAGTACTTC.

The J gene is TRBJ2-3, the V gene TRBV5-1, with D perhaps TRBD2 (6 bases). Trimming took off 4 bases at V and 4 bases at J, with 10 bases between the two ends. The length of the CDR3 is 13 residues. CDR1 SGHRS and CDR2 YFSETQ come from the germline V gene. CDR3 region: CASSPRLADTQYF. CDR3 sequence (DNA): TGCGCCAGCAGCCCTAGACTAGCAGATACGCAGTATTTT.

This clone was seen only once. The junction and the germline gene differ at one end; a read error may be behind it. The genes are TRBV6-1 and TRBJ2-3; unclear D gene. Looked up from germline, CDR1 is MNHNS and CDR2 is SASEGT. The CDR3 loop spans 14 amino acids. CDR3 residues: CAASGARSTDTQYF. In nucleotides, the CDR3 is TGTGCCGCCTCAGGAGCTAGGAGCACTGATACGCAGTATTTT.

This chain joins TRBV21-1 and TRBJ2-1; TRBD1, the D gene given by the table, was not confirmed from the DNA. TRBV21-1 is a pseudogene segment. This CDR3 is 17 amino acids long. CDR3 DNA sequence: TGTGCCAGCAGCACCCTTACCACAGGGGGCGAATACAATGAGCAGTTCTTC. It codes for CASSTLTTGGEYNEQFF.

In its sample, this clone was seen once. The chain is built from TRBV10-3 and TRBJ1-5; 8 bases are shared with TRBD1. The CDR3 loop spans 12 amino acids. The germline V gene has CDR1 ENHRY and CDR2 SYGVKD. Germline trimming cut 10 bases from V and 3 bases from J; bases unmatched to any gene: 2. The CDR3 bases are TGTGCCACGCAGGGGGCCAATCAGCCCCAGCATTTT. Encoded protein: CATQGANQPQHF.

The gene calls are TRBV5-1 and TRBJ1-5; D gene uncertain. Germline lookup yields CDR1 SGHRS and CDR2 YFSETQ. Trimming took off 1 base at V and 7 bases at J, with 12 bases between the two ends. The CDR3 spans 14 residues. The CDR3 DNA sequence: TGCGCCAGCAGCTTGAATCCGGCTGAGCAGCCCCAGCATTTT. This codes for CASSLNPAEQPQHF.

The rearrangement uses TRBV19 and TRBJ1-4, with 9 bases that match TRBD1. Trimming cost V 10 bases and J 4 bases; bases outside gene matches: 10. The CDR3 covers 15 residues. The V gene's germline CDR1 is LNHDA and CDR2 SQIVND (reference sequence). CDR3: CATGRQGGRNEKLFF. The DNA for the CDR3 is TGTGCCACCGGCAGACAGGGGGGACGTAATGAAAAACTGTTTTTT.

Here the CDR3 reads CASSRTSGGAVTDTQYF. CDR3 DNA: TGTGCCAGCAGTCGGACTAGCGGGGGGGCCGTTACAGATACGCAGTATTTT. The V gene is TRBV2, the J gene TRBJ2-3, with TRBD2 identical over 15 bases. With V trimmed by 5 bases and J by 3 bases, 6 bases remained unmatched. The CDR3 is 17 residues long. Germline assignment: CDR1 SNHLY and CDR2 FYNNEI.

V usage is TRBV7-8 and J usage is TRBJ2-5, with D tentatively TRBD1 or TRBD2 (5 bases each). The assigned J gene may be wrong: the sequence end matches TRBJ2-7 better. The CDR3 has 14 residues. Per the germline V gene, CDR1 is SGHVS and CDR2 is FQNEAQ. The chain's CDR3 is CASSLGDPLDEQYF. CDR3 in DNA: TGTGCCAGCAGCTTAGGGGACCCCTTGGACGAGCAGTACTTC.

This chain uses TRBV7-2 with TRBJ2-3; 7 nucleotides match TRBD1. CDR1 and CDR2 from the germline V gene are SGHTA and FQGNSA. The CDR3 length is 18 residues. V lost 3 bases and J lost 0; bases outside the gene matches: 12. DNA of the CDR3: TGTGCCAGCAGCTTTCCGGGACAGCCCCGAATTAGCACAGATACGCAGTATTTT. Translated: CASSFPGQPRISTDTQYF.

The chain carries TRBV5-1 and TRBJ2-5; unclear D gene. Germline assignment: CDR1 SGHRS and CDR2 YFSETQ. This CDR3 is 16 amino acids long. Trimming pared 0 bases from V and 5 bases from J, leaving 17 bases between. Here the CDR3 DNA reads TGCGCCAGCAGCTTGGGCGGTGCTTTTCGTAGCGAGACCCAGTACTTC. It yields the protein CASSLGGAFRSETQYF.

This chain connects TRBV6-5 to TRBJ2-7; D is unclear. Germline CDR1 and CDR2: MNHEY and SVGAGI. The CDR3 sequence is 14 residues long. V dropped 1 base and J dropped 7 bases, with 14 bases sitting between them. CDR3 nucleotides: TGTGCCAGCAGTTACTATGACCGGTCCTCTGAGCAGTACTTC. Amino acids: CASSYYDRSSEQYF.

The chain combines TRBV6-5 with TRBJ2-7, with no clear D. V shed 5 bases and J shed 3 bases, with 11 bases lying between them. Germline loops: CDR1 MNHEY, CDR2 SVGAGI. The CDR3 runs 13 residues. The CDR3 bases are TGTGCCAGCAGTGCCGTCGGCGGCTACGAGCAGTACTTC. This codes for CASSAVGGYEQYF.

V usage is TRBV18 and J usage is TRBJ1-1; D is uncertain. The V end was cut by 2 bases, the J end by 9 bases, with 10 bases between. The CDR3 totals 12 residues. Germline-derived CDR1 and CDR2 are KGHSH and LQKENI. The CDR3 DNA reads as TGTGCCAGCTCACCAACCCTGGATAAAGCTTTCTTT. Protein sequence: CASSPTLDKAFF. The whole variable domain, filled in from reference TRBV18 and TRBJ1-1, reads NAGVMQNPRHLVRRRGQEARLRCSPMKGHSHVYWYRQLPEEGLKFMVYLQKENIIDESGMPKERFSAEFPKEGPSILRIQQVVRGDSAAYFCASSPTLDKAFFGQGTRLTVV.

The V call is TRBV5-1, the J call TRBJ2-1; 7 bases are shared with TRBD1. CDR1 and CDR2 from the germline V gene are SGHRS and YFSETQ. The V gene end was trimmed by 4 bases and the J gene end by 0 bases; junction bases not matched to a gene: 7. The CDR3 spans 16 residues. The CDR3 loop is CASSLLAGGSYNEQFF. In DNA form, the CDR3 reads TGCGCCAGCAGCCTCCTAGCAGGGGGCTCCTACAATGAGCAGTTCTTC.

This chain uses TRBV7-2 with TRBJ2-7, with TRBD1 as a possible D gene (5 bases). The CDR3 sequence is 16 residues long. Germline CDR1 reads SGHTA; CDR2 reads FQGNSA. V dropped 6 bases and J dropped 4 bases, with 22 bases sitting between them. In DNA, the CDR3 is TGTGCCAGCAGTCAAGGCTCGGCTCAGGGCTTTTACGAGCAGTACTTC. Its protein is CASSQGSAQGFYEQYF.

The chain has TRBV5-3 and TRBJ1-4, with D unclear. TRBV5-3 falls under the ORF class, with uncertain function. This CDR3 contains 13 residues. Trimming cost V 8 bases and J 10 bases, with 18 bases left between them. CDR3 residues: CASRWGGGGKLFF. CDR3 sequence (DNA): TGTGCCAGCAGATGGGGAGGAGGTGGAAAACTGTTTTTT.

The chain uses TRBV2 and TRBJ2-5; D may be TRBD2 (6 bases). Germline CDR1 reads SNHLY; CDR2 reads FYNNEI. This CDR3 region has 14 residues. Deletions cut 6 bases from V and 5 bases from J, with 16 bases between. CDR3 nucleotides: TGTGCCAGCAGATTGACTAGTGCGGGCGAGACCCAGTACTTC. It encodes CASRLTSAGETQYF.

The J gene is TRBJ2-7, the V gene TRBV28, with D possibly TRBD1 on 6 matching bases. Germline CDR1 is MDHEN and CDR2 is SYDVKM. The V and J ends lost 7 bases and 7 bases respectively, with 20 bases between them. CDR3 length equals 14 residues. CDR3 DNA: TGTGCCAGCATCCCCACAGGGTCGGGTCGGGAGCAGTACTTC. This translates into CASIPTGSGREQYF.

The chain joins TRBV6-5 to TRBJ2-1, with D perhaps being TRBD1 or TRBD2 (6 bases each). Germline loops: CDR1 MNHEY, CDR2 SVGAGI. This CDR3 is built from 12 residues. V was pared by 1 base and J by 10 bases, with 8 bases between. The CDR3 DNA follows: TGTGCCAGCAGTTACTGGAGGGGGGAGCAGTTCTTC. Its translation is CASSYWRGEQFF.

This clone appeared a single time. The rearrangement joins TRBV29-1 to TRBJ1-1, with TRBD1 matching 8 bases. The CDR3 length is 13 residues. The V and J ends lost 7 bases and 11 bases, in that order; junction bases with no gene match: 15. The germline CDR1 and CDR2 sequences are SQVTM and ANQGSEA. The CDR3 nucleotides read TGCAGCGCCTATCCGCCGCAGGGGGCTTTGGCTTTCTTT. Protein product: CSAYPPQGALAFF.